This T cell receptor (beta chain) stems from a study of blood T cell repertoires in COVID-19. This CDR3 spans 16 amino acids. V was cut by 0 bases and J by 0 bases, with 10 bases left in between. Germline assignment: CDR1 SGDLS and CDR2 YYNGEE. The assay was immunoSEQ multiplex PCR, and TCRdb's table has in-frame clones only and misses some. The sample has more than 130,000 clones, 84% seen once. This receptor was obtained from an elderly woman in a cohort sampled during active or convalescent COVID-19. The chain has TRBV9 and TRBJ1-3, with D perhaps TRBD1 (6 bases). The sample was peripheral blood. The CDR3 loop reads CASSVDQGISGNTIYF. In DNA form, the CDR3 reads TGTGCCAGCAGCGTAGATCAGGGGATCTCTGGAAACACCATATATTTT.